Below, 26 T cell receptor beta chains from the same sample are listed, as sequenced in a study of CD8 T cells in Susac syndrome. When the RNA was reverse transcribed, random hexamers were used with an input of roughly 0.45 to 1 ug. TCRdb fed the immunoSEQ multiplex PCR reads into MiXCR, producing one record per CDR3 protein. The repertoire consists of under 200,000 distinct CDR3 sequences, with 91% occurring once and the leading ten covering around 0.1%. Sequencing was done on a sample of CD4+ T cells from PBMCs. The receptors originated from a human donor with Susac syndrome.

The chain has TRBV6-6 and TRBJ1-5, with D perhaps matching TRBD1 (5 bases). Trimming pared 3 bases from V and 5 bases from J, leaving 11 bases between. Germline CDR1 reads MNHNY; CDR2 reads SVGAGI (reference sequence). CDR3 size: 14 residues. CDR3 nucleotide sequence: TGTGCCAGCAGTTATAGGGGAGGGGATCAGCCCCAGCATTTT. It is translated as CASSYRGGDQPQHF.

This rearrangement joins TRBV4-1 to TRBJ2-5; no definite D call. Germline assignment: CDR1 MGHRA and CDR2 YSYEKL. Trimming cost V 1 base and J 4 bases, with 7 bases left between them. The CDR3 covers 13 residues. CDR3 protein: CASSQALVETQYF. The CDR3 coding sequence is TGCGCCAGCAGCCAAGCCCTGGTAGAGACCCAGTACTTC.

The chain employs TRBV28 and TRBJ2-2, with 11 nucleotides matching TRBD1. V shed 5 bases, J shed 5 bases, and the junction held 7 bases outside the gene matches. The CDR3 spans 16 residues. Looked up from germline, CDR1 is MDHEN and CDR2 is SYDVKM. DNA for the CDR3: TGTGCCAGCAGTCCCATGGGACAGGGGGTTACCGGGGAGCTGTTTTTT. Its translation: CASSPMGQGVTGELFF.

This chain links TRBV4-2 with TRBJ2-7; 11 positions agree with TRBD1. The germline V gene has CDR1 LGHNA and CDR2 YNFKEQ. The CDR3 is 15 residues long. V dropped 4 bases and J dropped 1; count of bases not matched to a gene: 3. CDR3 coding DNA: TGTGCCAGCAGCCCTTGGGACAGGGGGTCCTACGAGCAGTACTTC. It is translated as CASSPWDRGSYEQYF.

The chain joins TRBV9 to TRBJ2-1; D is ambiguous. CDR1 and CDR2 from the germline V gene are SGDLS and YYNGEE. CDR3 length: 13 amino acids. Between the trimmed V and J ends, which lost 0 bases and 6 bases, there was a span of 7 bases. The CDR3 DNA follows: TGTGCCAGCAGCGTAGCGAGTCTCAATGAGCAGTTCTTC. Translation: CASSVASLNEQFF.

The chain uses TRBV10-3 and TRBJ1-2; 10 bases line up with TRBD1. With V trimmed by 4 bases and J by 4 bases, 0 bases remained unmatched. The CDR3 sequence is 13 residues long. The germline CDR1 and CDR2 sequences are ENHRY and SYGVKD. The CDR3 protein is CAISGTGGYGYTF. CDR3 nucleotides: TGTGCCATCAGTGGGACAGGGGGCTATGGCTACACCTTC.

J is TRBJ1-5 and V is TRBV6-5; D gene ambiguous. The CDR3 loop spans 13 amino acids. Germline V gene sequence: CDR1 MNHEY, CDR2 SVGAGI. V was shortened by 0 bases and J by 7 bases, with 7 bases between the two germline ends. In nucleotides, the CDR3 is TGTGCCAGCAGTTACTCGCGAGGCCAGCCCCAGCATTTT. Translation gives CASSYSRGQPQHF.

The chain links TRBV4-1 to TRBJ2-7, with D unresolved. The CDR3 consists of 13 residues. Germline V gene sequence: CDR1 MGHRA, CDR2 YSYEKL. V lost 3 bases and J lost 5, with 11 bases in between. The CDR3 DNA follows: TGCGCCAGCAGCCAGGCCTTAGTTGACGAGCAGTACTTC. The encoded protein is CASSQALVDEQYF.

The V call is TRBV13, the J call TRBJ1-6; no clear D gene. This CDR3 is built from 9 residues. CDR1 and CDR2 (germline): PRHDT, FYEKMQ (reference sequence). This CDR3 is CYYNSPLHF. The CDR3 region has the DNA TGTTACTATAATTCACCCCTCCACTTT.

The CDR3 DNA reads TGTGCCAGCAGCCTCATGGGCAATCAGCCCCAGCATTTT. It encodes CASSLMGNQPQHF. The V and J genes are TRBV7-9 and TRBJ1-5; D is ambiguous. Germline V gene data show CDR1 as SEHNR and CDR2 as FQNEAQ (reference sequence). V lost 5 bases to trimming and J lost 2 bases, with 7 bases between them. CDR3 length: 13 amino acids. Together with reference TRBV7-9 and TRBJ1-5, the CDR3 gives the full variable domain: DTGVSQNPRHKITKRGQNVTFRCDPISEHNRLYWYRQTLGQGPEFLTYFQNEAQLEKSRLLSDRFSAERPKGSFSTLEIQRTEQGDSAMYLCASSLMGNQPQHFGDGTRLSIL.

This chain uses TRBV7-8 with TRBJ1-5; 8 nucleotides match TRBD1. Per the germline V gene, CDR1 is SGHVS and CDR2 is FQNEAQ. V lost 4 bases, J lost 1 base, and 3 bases stayed unmatched. This CDR3 contains 15 residues. Here the CDR3 reads CASSSGQGSNQPQHF. The CDR3 nucleotides are TGTGCCAGCAGCTCCGGACAGGGAAGCAATCAGCCCCAGCATTTT.

Only one count was recorded for this clonotype. The rearrangement uses TRBV6-5 and TRBJ1-1; TRBD1 might be the D (6 bases). Trimming took 4 bases from V and 7 from J, leaving 16 bases between them. The CDR3 sequence is 14 residues long. Germline V lookup: CDR1 MNHEY, CDR2 SVGAGI. The CDR3 DNA reads TGTGCCAGCAGTTTGGGGACACCCTCTCTTGAAGCTTTCTTT. Amino acid sequence: CASSLGTPSLEAFF.

This chain uses TRBV10-3 with TRBJ1-6; D gene ambiguous. With 3 bases removed from V and 2 bases from J, the gap between germline ends came to 8 bases. The germline CDR1 and CDR2 sequences are ENHRY and SYGVKD. The CDR3 has 15 residues. CDR3 in DNA: TGTGCCATCAGTGAAACGCGACCCTATAATTCACCCCTCCACTTT. It codes for CAISETRPYNSPLHF.

The J gene is TRBJ1-1, the V gene TRBV6-5; tentatively, D is TRBD1 (6 bases). The CDR3 totals 12 residues. With 7 bases removed from V and 11 bases from J, the gap between germline ends came to 17 bases. Germline V gene lookup returns CDR1 MNHEY and CDR2 SVGAGI. The DNA for the CDR3 is TGTGCCAGCATTGACAGGACCCGTGGGGCTTTCTTT. Translating it yields CASIDRTRGAFF.

V gene TRBV7-2 combines with J gene TRBJ2-7; TRBD1 matches at 7 bases. CDR3 length: 14 residues. Trimming at V came to 5 bases and at J to 0 bases, leaving 4 bases not matched to a gene. CDR1 and CDR2 from the germline V gene are SGHTA and FQGNSA. The CDR3 region has the DNA TGTGCCAGCAGCGTATGGGACAGCTCCTACGAGCAGTACTTC. Its protein is CASSVWDSSYEQYF.

The chain employs TRBV7-2 and TRBJ2-7; D remains unclear. Trimming took off 2 bases at V and 2 bases at J, with 7 bases between the two ends. Germline V CDR1 and CDR2: SGHTA, FQGNSA. This CDR3 has 13 residues. CDR3 coding DNA: TGTGCCAGCAGCTTAAGTCAGACCTACGAGCAGTACTTC. This encodes CASSLSQTYEQYF. Supplemented by reference TRBV7-2 and TRBJ2-7, the full variable domain reads GAGVSQSPSNKVTEKGKDVELRCDPISGHTALYWYRQSLGQGLEFLIYFQGNSAPDKSGLPSDRFSAERTGGSVSTLTIQRTQQEDSAVYLCASSLSQTYEQYFGPGTRLTVT.

This chain uses TRBV19 with TRBJ2-1, with D possibly TRBD2 on 5 matching bases. Trimming cost V 2 bases and J 5 bases, with 10 bases left between them. Germline values: CDR1 LNHDA, CDR2 SQIVND (reference sequence). The CDR3 extends over 14 amino acids. The CDR3 spells CASSIMLAHNEQFF. CDR3 nucleotide sequence: TGTGCCAGTAGTATAATGTTAGCGCACAATGAGCAGTTCTTC.

This chain joins TRBV24-1 and TRBJ2-1; 7 bases agree with TRBD2. The CDR3 has 14 amino acids. Trimming cost V 3 bases and J 8 bases; bases outside gene matches: 6. Germline-derived CDR1 and CDR2 are KGHDR and SFDVKD. Here the CDR3 DNA reads TGTGCCACCAGTGATAGTCTAGCGGATGATGAGCAGTTCTTC. This translates into CATSDSLADDEQFF.

The CDR3 loop is CASSLAGTEQPQHF. In DNA form, the CDR3 reads TGTGCCAGCAGCTTAGCAGGGACGGAACAGCCCCAGCATTTT. V usage is TRBV7-2 and J usage is TRBJ1-5; tentative D call: TRBD1 (5 bases). There are 14 residues in the CDR3. From germline, CDR1 is SGHTA and CDR2 FQGNSA. With 0 bases removed from V and 7 bases from J, the gap between germline ends came to 10 bases.

The J gene is TRBJ1-2, the V gene TRBV7-2; weak D call: TRBD1 (5 bases). Germline assignment: CDR1 SGHTA and CDR2 FQGNSA. With 1 base removed from V and 8 bases from J, the gap between germline ends came to 14 bases. This CDR3 has 14 residues. CDR3 in DNA: TGTGCCAGCAGCTTAGGGAACAGGCGCCGAGGCTACACCTTC. Translated: CASSLGNRRRGYTF.

The chain has TRBV4-2 and TRBJ2-7, with D tentatively TRBD2 (5 bases). The V and J ends lost 0 bases and 5 bases respectively, with 11 bases between them. CDR3 size: 14 residues. Germline loops: CDR1 LGHNA, CDR2 YNFKEQ. The CDR3 DNA follows: TGTGCCAGCAGCCAAGATGTAACTAGTAACGAGCAGTACTTC. Translated: CASSQDVTSNEQYF.

This rearrangement joins TRBV14 to TRBJ2-7; D uncertain. The germline V and J ends were trimmed by 3 bases and 5 bases, with 14 bases remaining between them. CDR3 length: 14 residues. Germline V gives CDR1 SGHDN, CDR2 FVKESK. In DNA form, the CDR3 reads TGTGCCAGCAGCCACCTACGAGGTCCTAACGAGCAGTACTTC. Its protein product is CASSHLRGPNEQYF.

Only a few counts were recorded for this clonotype. The rearrangement joins TRBV14 to TRBJ2-7; no clear D. Per germline, CDR1 SGHDN and CDR2 FVKESK. The CDR3 runs 13 residues. V was pared by 1 base and J by 3 bases, with 7 bases between. The CDR3, as DNA: TGTGCCAGCAGCCAAGGGGGATACTACGAGCAGTACTTC. This encodes CASSQGGYYEQYF.

This chain connects TRBV19 to TRBJ1-5; unclear D gene. CDR1 LNHDA and CDR2 SQIVND come from the germline V gene (reference sequence). Between the trimmed V and J ends, which lost 10 bases and 2 bases, there was a span of 9 bases. CDR3 length equals 12 residues. CDR3 bases: TGTGCCACCCGGGAGGGCAATCAGCCCCAGCATTTT. It specifies CATREGNQPQHF.

The chain has TRBV28 and TRBJ2-7; D perhaps matches TRBD2 (5 bases). The germline V and J ends were trimmed by 4 bases and 0 bases, with 13 bases remaining between them. This CDR3 region has 15 residues. The germline gives CDR1 MDHEN, CDR2 SYDVKM. This CDR3 is CASSSGLESSYEQYF. In DNA form, the CDR3 reads TGTGCCAGCAGTTCCGGACTTGAGAGCTCCTACGAGCAGTACTTC. Drawing the rest from reference TRBV28 and TRBJ2-7, the complete variable domain is DVKVTQSSRYLVKRTGEKVFLECVQDMDHENMFWYRQDPGLGLRLIYFSYDVKMKEKGDIPEGYSVSREKKERFSLILESASTNQTSMYLCASSSGLESSYEQYFGPGTRLTVT.

The V and J genes are TRBV6-1 and TRBJ1-4; 8 nucleotides line up with TRBD1. Losses at the gene ends were 7 bases for V and 7 bases for J; bases not matched to a gene: 17. Germline-derived CDR1 and CDR2 are MNHNS and SASEGT. The CDR3 loop spans 17 amino acids. CDR3 nucleotide sequence: TGTGCCAGCACCGCCTGGACGACAGGGGTCGAGGCTGAAAAACTGTTTTTT. Translating gives CASTAWTTGVEAEKLFF.